A selection of T cell receptor beta chains follows, all from one sample in a study of blood T cell repertoires in COVID-19. Assay used: immunoSEQ multiplex PCR; TCRdb lists only in-frame clones, some missing. The table lists about 200,000 clones, approximately 88% of them singletons. The specimen sequenced was peripheral blood. Source of these receptors: a man between 35 and 55 years old with acute or convalescent COVID-19. Both conserved end residues are part of each CDR3. The D gene is left open where the match is weak. Clone size is shown for a subset of rows, as once, few, many or a class of expanded clone.

cdr3_nt	cdr3_aa	v_call	d_call	clone_size	j_call
TGTGCCATCCAAAGGAGCGGGGACTATGGCTACACCTTC	CAIQRSGDYGYTF	TRBV10-3	NA	NA	TRBJ1-2
TGTGCCAGCAGTTCTCCTCAGAGACTCAATCAGCCCCAGCATTTT	CASSSPQRLNQPQHF	TRBV28	NA	NA	TRBJ1-5
TGTGCCAGCTCACCACGAGGACAGGGGGCAGGAGAGACCCAGTACTTC	CASSPRGQGAGETQYF	TRBV18	TRBD1	NA	TRBJ2-5
TGTGCCAGCAGCGAACAGGGGGCGAGCTTTATTTACGGCTACACCTTC	CASSEQGASFIYGYTF	TRBV7-9	TRBD1	NA	TRBJ1-2
TGTGCCATCAGACAGGGTCTCTCCTACGAGCAGTACTTC	CAIRQGLSYEQYF	TRBV12-3/TRBV12-4	TRBD1	NA	TRBJ2-7
TGTGCCTGGAGTGCCTATTACGAGCAGTACTTC	CAWSAYYEQYF	TRBV30	NA	NA	TRBJ2-7
TGTGCCAGTAGTATAGCCAGGGACACTGAAGTTTTCTTT	CASSIARDTEVFF	TRBV19	NA	NA	TRBJ1-1
TGTGCCAGCAGCTTGGGGAGGGCTGGCACAGATACGCAGTATTTT	CASSLGRAGTDTQYF	TRBV5-4	NA	NA	TRBJ2-3
TGTGCCACCTCCGACAGGCGCACAGATACGCAGTATTTT	CATSDRRTDTQYF	TRBV24-1	NA	NA	TRBJ2-3
TGTGCCAGCAGTAGCGGGACAGGGGGGAGCTATGGCTACACCTTC	CASSSGTGGSYGYTF	TRBV27	TRBD1	NA	TRBJ1-2
TGTGCCAGCAGCGTTTCGGCTAGCAGGACCTACGAGCAGTACTTC	CASSVSASRTYEQYF	TRBV9	NA	few	TRBJ2-7
TGTGCCAGCAGCTTAGTCTCAGCGGGCAACCTAGAGACCCAGTACTTC	CASSLVSAGNLETQYF	TRBV11-3	NA	once	TRBJ2-5
TGTGCCAGCAGCCACCGGGACAGGGGGGCCGGGGAGCTGTTTTTT	CASSHRDRGAGELFF	TRBV7-9	TRBD1	NA	TRBJ2-2
TGTGCCAGCAGCTTAGGGACGGGGAACTATGGCTACACCTTC	CASSLGTGNYGYTF	TRBV7-8	NA	NA	TRBJ1-2
TGCAGCGTTCTCCCCGACAGATCGAACACTGAAGCTTTCTTT	CSVLPDRSNTEAFF	TRBV29-1	NA	NA	TRBJ1-1
TGTGCTAGTAGTTACAGGGCCTCTAATGAAAAACTGTTTTTT	CASSYRASNEKLFF	TRBV19	NA	NA	TRBJ1-4
TGTGCCAGCAGCCCGCAAGGGGGGAACACTGAAGCTTTCTTT	CASSPQGGNTEAFF	TRBV4-2	NA	few	TRBJ1-1
TGTGCCATAAGGAGGGGTGGCACTGAAGCTTTCTTT	CAIRRGGTEAFF	TRBV6-5	NA	NA	TRBJ1-1
TGTGCCAGCAGCCGGAGAGGACAGGCCCTAGCCAAAAACATTCAGTACTTC	CASSRRGQALAKNIQYF	TRBV27	TRBD1	NA	TRBJ2-4
TGTGCCAGCAGCTTGCGACCGACGGTCCGAGGAGAGAGTGGCTACACCTTC	CASSLRPTVRGESGYTF	TRBV7-8	NA	NA	TRBJ1-2
TGCAGTGCTAGTACGGGCGGGAGGGGCAAAAACATTCAGTACTTC	CSASTGGRGKNIQYF	TRBV20-1	TRBD2	NA	TRBJ2-4
TGTGCCAGCAGTTCAACAGGGGGCTACACAGATACGCAGTATTTT	CASSSTGGYTDTQYF	TRBV7-6	TRBD1	few	TRBJ2-3
TGTGCCACCAGCAGAGTCAGACTAGGACAAGAGACCCAGTACTTC	CATSRVRLGQETQYF	TRBV15	NA	NA	TRBJ2-5
TGTGCCAGCTCACGAGGACAGGCGGGGGGTACTGAAGCTTTCTTT	CASSRGQAGGTEAFF	TRBV18	TRBD1	NA	TRBJ1-1
TGTGCCAGCAGCGGACAGCTTAACTATGGCTACACCTTC	CASSGQLNYGYTF	TRBV2	NA	NA	TRBJ1-2
TGTGCCAGCTCACCGATTGAGACCCGGGCTGAAGCTTTCTTT	CASSPIETRAEAFF	TRBV18	NA	once	TRBJ1-1
TGTGCCAGCAGCCTTCTAGGGGAGGGGAACGCTGGAGCTTTCTTT	CASSLLGEGNAGAFF	TRBV14	NA	NA	TRBJ1-1
TGTGCCAGTAGTACCAGCCCAGGGGCAGGCAATCAGCCCCAGCATTTT	CASSTSPGAGNQPQHF	TRBV19	NA	NA	TRBJ1-5
TGTGCCAGCGGTCAGGAGGGACTCACAGATACGCAGTATTTT	CASGQEGLTDTQYF	TRBV2	NA	NA	TRBJ2-3
TGTGCCAGCAGCACTAGCGGGGGCTACGAGCAGTACTTC	CASSTSGGYEQYF	TRBV7-2	TRBD2	few	TRBJ2-7
TGTGCCAGCAGCCTCGGACAGGGGTTTCTCGGTGAAGCTTTCTTT	CASSLGQGFLGEAFF	TRBV6-2/TRBV6-3	TRBD1	NA	TRBJ1-1
TGTGCCAGCAGCTTCGGGACAGGGGATAACTATGGCTACACCTTC	CASSFGTGDNYGYTF	TRBV5-6	TRBD1	NA	TRBJ1-2
TGTGCCAGCAGCTTAGATGGGACAGCAAGCGGGGAGCTGTTTTTT	CASSLDGTASGELFF	TRBV7-7	TRBD1	NA	TRBJ2-2
TGTGCCAGTAGTAGGACCCTAGCGGAAAAACTGTTTTTT	CASSRTLAEKLFF	TRBV19	NA	few	TRBJ1-4
TGTGCCAGCAGCCAAGATAGTAGCGCGGCTAGCACAGATACGCAGTATTTT	CASSQDSSAASTDTQYF	TRBV3-1/TRBV3-2	NA	NA	TRBJ2-3
TGTGCCAGTAGTATCGGGGGCACCGGGGAGCTGTTTTTT	CASSIGGTGELFF	TRBV19	NA	NA	TRBJ2-2
TGCGCCAGCAGAGAGCGGGAGCATGAGCAGTTCTTC	CASREREHEQFF	TRBV10-1	TRBD2	NA	TRBJ2-1
TGCGCCAGCAGCTTGGCACGGGACAGGGGGGACGAGCAGTTCTTC	CASSLARDRGDEQFF	TRBV5-1	TRBD1	NA	TRBJ2-1
TGCGCCAGCAGCTTGGAGGCGACAGGAGCCTACGAGCAGTACTTC	CASSLEATGAYEQYF	TRBV5-1	NA	NA	TRBJ2-7
TGTGCCAGCAGCCAAGAGGGCAGAGCGGGGCCCTCCTACGAGCAGTACTTC	CASSQEGRAGPSYEQYF	TRBV3-1/TRBV3-2	TRBD2	NA	TRBJ2-7
TGTGCCAGCAGCGCTACTACCGCGGATACGCAGTATTTT	CASSATTADTQYF	TRBV9	NA	NA	TRBJ2-3
TGCGCCAGCAGCTCTCCAACACGATACACCGGGGAGCTGTTTTTT	CASSSPTRYTGELFF	TRBV5-1	NA	NA	TRBJ2-2